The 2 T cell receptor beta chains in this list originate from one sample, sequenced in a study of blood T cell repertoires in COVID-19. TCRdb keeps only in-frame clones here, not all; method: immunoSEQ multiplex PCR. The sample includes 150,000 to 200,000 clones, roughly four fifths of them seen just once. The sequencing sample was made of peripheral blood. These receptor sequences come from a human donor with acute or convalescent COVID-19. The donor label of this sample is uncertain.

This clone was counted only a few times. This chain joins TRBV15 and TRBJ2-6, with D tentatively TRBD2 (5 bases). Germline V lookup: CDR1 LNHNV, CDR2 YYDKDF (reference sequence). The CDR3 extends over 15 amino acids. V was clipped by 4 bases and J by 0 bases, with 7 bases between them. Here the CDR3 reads CATSITSSGANVLTF. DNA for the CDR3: TGTGCCACCAGCATTACTAGCTCTGGGGCCAACGTCCTGACTTTC.

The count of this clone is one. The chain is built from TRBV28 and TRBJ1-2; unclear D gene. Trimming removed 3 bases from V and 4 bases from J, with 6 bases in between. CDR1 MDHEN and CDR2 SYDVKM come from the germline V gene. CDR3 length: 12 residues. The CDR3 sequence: CASSFQIYGYTF. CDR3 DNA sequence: TGTGCCAGCAGTTTCCAGATCTATGGCTACACCTTC.